A selection of T cell receptor beta chains follows, all from one sample in a study of beta chain features in type 1 diabetes. Some clones are missing from TCRdb's copy, which holds only in-frame ones; the method was immunoSEQ multiplex PCR. This table has some 370,000 clones, about 10% appearing once. Source material: central memory CD4+ T cells from blood. Every receptor here comes from a man aged 30 to 39 with type 1 diabetes. The CDR3 runs from the conserved cysteine through the conserved F or W. The order of the fields is V gene, CDR3 length, J gene, D gene, clone size, CDR3 DNA, CDR3 protein. A D gene is named only where the DNA matches it firmly. Where a row states a size, it is once, few, many or the class of an expanded clone; other rows omit it.

TRBV5-1,15,TRBJ2-1,.,.,TGCGCCAGCAGCCCGGACCCCGGGACCGGCAATGAGCAGTTCTTC,CASSPDPGTGNEQFF
TRBV7-9,16,TRBJ1-5,.,many,TGTGCCAGCAGCTTAGGTCTGGGGCAGTCCAATCAGCCCCAGCATTTT,CASSLGLGQSNQPQHF
TRBV6-5,15,TRBJ1-4,.,few,TGTGCCAGCAGTTACTCGACAGGAGGAAATGAAAAACTGTTTTTT,CASSYSTGGNEKLFF
TRBV25-1,16,TRBJ1-4,TRBD1,many,TGTGCCAGCAGTGAACTATTGGGACAGGGTAATGAAAAACTGTTTTTT,CASSELLGQGNEKLFF
TRBV19,13,TRBJ2-7,.,few,TGTGCCAGTAGTATAGGGGCAGACTACGAGCAGTACTTC,CASSIGADYEQYF
TRBV27,15,TRBJ2-1,TRBD2,.,TGTGCCAGCCTACGACTAGCCTCCTCCTACAATGAGCAGTTCTTC,CASLRLASSYNEQFF
TRBV7-2,15,TRBJ2-1,TRBD2,many,TGTGCCAGCAGCTTAGCAGGACTAGGCAACAATGAGCAGTTCTTC,CASSLAGLGNNEQFF
TRBV7-2,13,TRBJ1-5,.,.,TGTGCCAGCAGCCTACAGGGCGGTCAGCCCCAGCATTTT,CASSLQGGQPQHF
TRBV10-3,17,TRBJ1-1,.,once,TGTGCCATCAGCGACCCCCGGGCACAAGGGCCCAACACTGAAGCTTTCTTT,CAISDPRAQGPNTEAFF
TRBV16,15,TRBJ1-1,TRBD1,few,TGTGCCAGCAGCCCACCGGACAGGGGAGTACCTGAAGCTTTCTTT,CASSPPDRGVPEAFF
TRBV7-2,12,TRBJ1-5,.,many,TGTGCCAGCAGCTTGATGAATCAGCCCCAGCATTTT,CASSLMNQPQHF
TRBV5-4,15,TRBJ2-1,.,few,TGTGCCAGCAGGGCGAGGAGGGAGCCTTACAATGAGCAGTTCTTC,CASRARREPYNEQFF
TRBV7-2,14,TRBJ2-5,.,few,TGTGCCAGCAGCCAGACTACCCAGGGGGGGACCCAGTACTTC,CASSQTTQGGTQYF
TRBV14,14,TRBJ2-7,.,few,TGTGCCAGCAGCTCCACTAGGGGGAACTACGAGCAGTACTTC,CASSSTRGNYEQYF
TRBV7-9,16,TRBJ2-2,.,many,TGTGCCAGCAGCTTAGTGGGGACATCGAACACCGGGGAGCTGTTTTTT,CASSLVGTSNTGELFF
TRBV5-4,13,TRBJ2-5,.,.,TGTGCCAGCAGCTTCGCAGGGCAACAGACCCAGTACTTC,CASSFAGQQTQYF
TRBV4-2,17,TRBJ2-4,.,many,TGTGCCAGCAGCCTCTCTAAGGGGGAAATAGGGGGAAACATTCAGTACTTC,CASSLSKGEIGGNIQYF
TRBV5-1,12,TRBJ2-5,TRBD1,.,TGCGCCAGCAGCCGACAGGGCGAGACCCAGTACTTC,CASSRQGETQYF
TRBV5-1,15,TRBJ2-3,.,.,TGCGCCAGCAGCTTGGGGACTTTTAGCACAGATACGCAGTATTTT,CASSLGTFSTDTQYF
TRBV6-1,15,TRBJ2-7,TRBD1,.,TGTGCCAGCAAGGGGGGACAGGGGGCGACCTACGAGCAGTACTTC,CASKGGQGATYEQYF
TRBV11-2,16,TRBJ2-3,TRBD2,few,TGTGCCAGCAGCCCTGCTAGCGGGAGGGCCGGGGATACGCAGTATTTT,CASSPASGRAGDTQYF
TRBV5-4,14,TRBJ2-7,TRBD1,many,TGTGCCAGCAGCCGGGGAACAGGGGACTACGAGCAGTACTTC,CASSRGTGDYEQYF
TRBV11-2,13,TRBJ2-5,TRBD1,.,TGTGCCAGCAGCTTAGATCGGGACAGGGGCCAGTACTTC,CASSLDRDRGQYF